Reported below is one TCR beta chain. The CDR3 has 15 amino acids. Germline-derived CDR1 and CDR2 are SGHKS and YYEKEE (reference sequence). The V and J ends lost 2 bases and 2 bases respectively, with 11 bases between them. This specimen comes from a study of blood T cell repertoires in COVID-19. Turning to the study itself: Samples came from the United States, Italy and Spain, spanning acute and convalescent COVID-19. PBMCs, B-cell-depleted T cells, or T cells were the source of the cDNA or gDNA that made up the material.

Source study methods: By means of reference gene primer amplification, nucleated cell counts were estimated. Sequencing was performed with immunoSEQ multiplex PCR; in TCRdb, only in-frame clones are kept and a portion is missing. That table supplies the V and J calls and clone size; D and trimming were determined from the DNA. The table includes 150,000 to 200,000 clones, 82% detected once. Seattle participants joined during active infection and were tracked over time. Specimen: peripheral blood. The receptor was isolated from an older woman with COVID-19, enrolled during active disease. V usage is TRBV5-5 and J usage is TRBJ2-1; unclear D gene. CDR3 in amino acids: CASSLKEKTYNEQFF. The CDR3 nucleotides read TGTGCCAGCAGCTTAAAAGAGAAAACCTACAATGAGCAGTTCTTC.